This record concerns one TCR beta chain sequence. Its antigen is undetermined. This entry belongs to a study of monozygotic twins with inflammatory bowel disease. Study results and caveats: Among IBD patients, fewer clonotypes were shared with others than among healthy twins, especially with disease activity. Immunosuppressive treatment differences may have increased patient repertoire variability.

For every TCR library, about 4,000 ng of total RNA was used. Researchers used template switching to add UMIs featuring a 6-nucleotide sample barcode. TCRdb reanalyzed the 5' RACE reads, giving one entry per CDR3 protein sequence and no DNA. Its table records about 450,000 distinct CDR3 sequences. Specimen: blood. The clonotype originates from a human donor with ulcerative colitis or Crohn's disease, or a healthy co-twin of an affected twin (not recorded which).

Here the CDR3 reads CASSPVKGLEAFF. This sequence joins TRBV5-4 and TRBJ1-1; the D call of TRBD1 rests on TCRdb alone, since no DNA is present to check it. The CDR3 is 13 residues long. Germline CDR1 and CDR2: SGHNT and YYREEE (reference sequence).